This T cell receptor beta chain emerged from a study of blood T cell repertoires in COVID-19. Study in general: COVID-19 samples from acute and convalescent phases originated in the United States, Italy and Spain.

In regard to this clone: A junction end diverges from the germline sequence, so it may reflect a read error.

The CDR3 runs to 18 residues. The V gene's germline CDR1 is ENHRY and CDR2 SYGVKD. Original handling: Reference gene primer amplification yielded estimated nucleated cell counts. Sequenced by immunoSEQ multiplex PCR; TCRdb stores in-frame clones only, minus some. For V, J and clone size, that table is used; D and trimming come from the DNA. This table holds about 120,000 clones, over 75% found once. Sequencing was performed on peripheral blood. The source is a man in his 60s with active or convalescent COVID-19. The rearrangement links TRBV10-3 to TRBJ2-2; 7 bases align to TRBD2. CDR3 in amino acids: CAISGGGSMNLDTRELFF. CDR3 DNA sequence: TGTGCCATCAGTGGGGGGGGGTCGATGAACTTGGACACCAGGGAGCTGTTTTTT.